Detailed here is one TCR beta chain. Time point given: pretreatment peripheral blood. The sample belongs to a study of PD-L1 blockade in urothelial cancer. Background on the study: Male sex and bladder-origin urothelial cancer characterized about 85% of the 29 patients.

The data were produced by immunoSEQ multiplex PCR, yet TCRdb's version contains in-frame clones alone and is incomplete. The profile shows tens of thousands of clones, approximately 83% of them singletons. With 2 bases clipped from V and 8 bases from J, the junction kept 8 bases outside the gene matches. The CDR3 contains 13 residues. The germline gives CDR1 GTSNPN, CDR2 SVGIG (reference sequence). This sequence joins TRBV30 and TRBJ1-2, with 7 bases fitting TRBD1. This clonotype was sampled from a man aged 55 to 70 with urothelial cancer. Source: PBMCs, taken around atezolizumab (anti-PD-L1) treatment. The CDR3 region has the DNA TGTGCCTGGAGTAGAACACAGGGGTACGGCTACACCTTC. This gives the protein CAWSRTQGYGYTF.